A selection of T cell receptor beta chains follows, all from one sample in a study of blood T cell repertoires in COVID-19. The repertoire was sequenced with immunoSEQ multiplex PCR; TCRdb's copy has only in-frame clones and lacks some. The sample has about 150,000 clones; about 90% are singletons. Sequencing was carried out using PBMCs or T cells enriched from blood (not recorded which). The receptors stem from a woman between 40 and 50 years old who had been exposed to COVID-19. Both conserved end residues are part of each CDR3. The order of the fields is D gene, J gene, V gene, clone size, CDR3 protein, CDR3 DNA. A D gene is named only where the DNA matches it firmly. Not every row has a clone size; where given, it reads once, few, many or a size class.

.	TRBJ2-1	TRBV29-1	.	CSGKLQGNEQFF	TGCAGCGGTAAACTTCAGGGGAATGAGCAGTTCTTC
.	TRBJ2-1	TRBV11-2	.	CASSLNRARGIVNEQFF	TGTGCCAGCAGCTTAAATCGGGCGAGGGGGATTGTGAATGAGCAGTTCTTC
TRBD2	TRBJ2-5	TRBV6-2/TRBV6-3	.	CASSYREGDQETQYF	TGTGCCAGCAGTTACCGGGAGGGGGACCAAGAGACCCAGTACTTC
TRBD2	TRBJ2-5	TRBV12-5	.	CASGLVTSGRAETQYF	TGTGCTAGTGGTTTGGTGACTAGCGGGAGGGCGGAGACCCAGTACTTC
TRBD1	TRBJ1-2	TRBV12-3/TRBV12-4	once	CASKQGAGYTF	TGTGCCAGCAAACAGGGGGCTGGCTACACCTTC
.	TRBJ1-2	TRBV29-1	.	CSALEYGYTF	TGCAGCGCCCTGGAGTATGGCTACACCTTC
.	TRBJ1-5	TRBV7-2	.	CASSLDSDSSNQPQHF	TGTGCCAGCAGCTTAGACTCAGACAGTAGCAATCAGCCCCAGCATTTT
.	TRBJ2-7	TRBV5-4	.	CASSFQGPYEQYF	TGTGCCAGCAGCTTTCAGGGTCCCTACGAGCAGTACTTC
TRBD1	TRBJ1-4	TRBV4-1	.	CASRDTGVTNEKLFF	TGCGCCAGCAGAGATACAGGGGTGACTAATGAAAAACTGTTTTTT
.	TRBJ1-2	TRBV5-6	once	CASSLVREGNYGYTF	TGTGCCAGCAGCTTGGTTAGGGAGGGCAACTATGGCTACACCTTC
TRBD1	TRBJ2-1	TRBV19	once	CASSIDPTGVAEQFF	TGTGCCAGTAGTATAGACCCCACAGGGGTGGCTGAGCAGTTCTTC
.	TRBJ2-7	TRBV7-2	.	CASSLASSQEQYF	TGTGCCAGCAGCTTGGCTAGCAGCCAAGAGCAGTACTTC
TRBD1	TRBJ2-7	TRBV5-1	.	CASSEGTVSSYEQYF	TGCGCCAGCAGCGAAGGGACAGTAAGCTCCTACGAGCAGTACTTC
.	TRBJ1-1	TRBV19	.	CASSLIRAGTEAFF	TGTGCCAGTAGTCTAATCAGGGCAGGCACTGAAGCTTTCTTT